This T cell receptor (beta chain) was sequenced during a study of cytomegalovirus exposure and HLA in healthy donors. Study at large: Unique TCRs numbering some 93 million, obtained from HLA-typed donors, made up an early data release. Most donors, just over 80% of around 400 genotyped, fell in the Caucasian-associated ancestry cluster. Study results and caveats: Analyzed later, most CMV-associated TCR beta chains appeared HLA-restricted. Reportedly, a later analysis found an Asian-associated ancestry cluster had fewer N-insertions than the roughly 700-donor mean.

Turning to this clone: Its antigen remains unidentified.

The PCR was carried out with 60 Vbeta primers and 13 Jbeta primers. TCRdb's copy holds only in-frame clones and misses some; the assay was immunoSEQ multiplex PCR. The sample yields around 130,000 clones, over 75% seen once. Per germline, CDR1 SGHNT and CDR2 YYREEE (reference sequence). V shed 5 bases, J shed 4 bases, and the junction held 2 bases outside the gene matches. The CDR3 is 13 amino acids. The chain joins TRBV5-4 to TRBJ2-7, with 11 positions matching TRBD2. The specimen was PBMCs. This TCR derives from a boy younger than 18 in good health and CMV-seronegative. CDR3 DNA: TGTGCCAGCAGGCTAGCGGGGGGTTACGAGCAGTACTTC. It is translated as CASRLAGGYEQYF.